The 19 T cell receptor beta chains presented below share a single source sample, sequenced in a study of early T cells in non-severe SARS-CoV-2 infection. TCRdb called the 5' RACE reads again in MiXCR, with one record for every CDR3 protein. The sample records around 20,000 distinct CDR3 sequences, 4.5% to 5% being singletons. Sequences were obtained from whole blood. Source of these receptors: an adult who was a healthcare worker with PCR-confirmed SARS-CoV-2 infection or an uninfected control (not recorded which).

This clonotype was observed many times. The chain employs TRBV12-5 and TRBJ1-5; D perhaps matches TRBD1 (6 bases). The CDR3 sequence is 14 residues long. Trimming took 5 bases from V and 3 from J, leaving 11 bases between them. From germline, CDR1 is LGHNT and CDR2 FRNRAP. The CDR3 region has the DNA TGTGCTAGTGGTCTACAGGGATTCAATCAGCCCCAGCATTTT. Amino acid sequence: CASGLQGFNQPQHF.

This clonotype was detected many times. The V and J genes are TRBV7-9 and TRBJ2-1; 11 nucleotides line up with TRBD1. J gave up 7 bases and V 2 bases, and 10 bases lay outside the gene matches. This CDR3 comprises 17 residues. Per germline, CDR1 SEHNR and CDR2 FQNEAQ (reference sequence). CDR3 bases: TGTGCCAGCAGCTTAATTCCGGGGACAGGGGGATGGAATGAGCAGTTCTTC. Translation gives CASSLIPGTGGWNEQFF. Looking up the rest from reference TRBV7-9 and TRBJ2-1 gives the full variable domain: DTGVSQNPRHKITKRGQNVTFRCDPISEHNRLYWYRQTLGQGPEFLTYFQNEAQLEKSRLLSDRFSAERPKGSFSTLEIQRTEQGDSAMYLCASSLIPGTGGWNEQFFGPGTRLTVL.

CDR3 sequence reads: CATSDFTSPLDTQYF. DNA of the CDR3: TGTGCCACCAGTGATTTCACCTCCCCCCTAGATACGCAGTATTTT. The chain uses TRBV24-1 and TRBJ2-3; no definite D call. CDR3 length equals 15 residues. Germline-derived CDR1 and CDR2 are KGHDR and SFDVKD. V lost 1 base, J lost 5 bases, and 12 bases lay in between.

In this sample, this clonotype turned up many times. The V gene is TRBV6-6, the J gene TRBJ1-1; D is undetermined. Germline CDR1 and CDR2: MNHNY and SVGAGI (reference sequence). The V and J ends lost 5 bases and 3 bases respectively, with 10 bases between them. The CDR3 loop spans 13 amino acids. CDR3 DNA sequence: TGTGCCAGCAGTCAGGACGGAGACACTGAAGCTTTCTTT. Translating gives CASSQDGDTEAFF.

J is TRBJ1-5 and V is TRBV23-1, with unresolved D. TRBV23-1 is an ORF, with its function uncertain. The germline V and J ends were trimmed by 7 bases and 3 bases, with 1 base remaining between them. This CDR3 comprises 10 residues. CDR3 DNA: TGCGCCAGCAACAATCAGCCCCAGCATTTT. It encodes CASNNQPQHF.

This clonotype was recorded many times. The CDR3 nucleotides read TGTGCCAGCAGCTCTGCCGGGGGGCCCGGCTACACCTTC. This sequence encodes CASSSAGGPGYTF. This sequence joins TRBV7-6 and TRBJ1-2, with D tentatively TRBD1 (6 bases). This CDR3 spans 13 amino acids. V gave up 4 bases and J gave up 8 bases, with 14 bases separating them. Germline CDR1 reads SGHVS; CDR2 reads FNYEAQ.

The table lists this clonotype with many counts. The chain recombines TRBV11-2 with TRBJ2-7; D gene uncertain. Trimming removed 7 bases from V and 3 bases from J, with 13 bases in between. CDR1 and CDR2 from the germline V gene are SGHAT and FQNNGV. The CDR3 is 13 amino acids. The CDR3 protein is CASNRDLDYEQYF. The CDR3 region has the DNA TGTGCCAGCAACCGCGACCTGGACTACGAGCAGTACTTC.

This clonotype was detected ten times or more. The J gene is TRBJ2-5, the V gene TRBV29-1; 10 positions agree with TRBD2. The CDR3 sequence is 16 residues long. Germline trimming cut 7 bases from V and 9 bases from J; bases unmatched to any gene: 20. Germline loops: CDR1 SQVTM, CDR2 ANQGSEA. Here the CDR3 DNA reads TGCAGCGCCGAATCCCCTAGCGGGGGCACCCAAAGCCCCCAGTACTTC. This translates into CSAESPSGGTQSPQYF.

This clonotype was found many times. The chain is built from TRBV12-3 or TRBV12-4 and TRBJ2-1; 7 bases are a match to TRBD2. The trim removed 7 bases at V and 5 bases at J, leaving 11 bases unmatched. CDR3 size: 15 residues. CDR3: CASTPGSGRHNEQFF. The CDR3 DNA reads as TGTGCCAGCACCCCGGGTAGCGGGCGTCACAATGAGCAGTTCTTC.

This clonotype has ten or more counts. The chain employs TRBV11-2 and TRBJ1-1, with no clear D. V lost 7 bases to trimming and J lost 2 bases, with 11 bases between them. The V gene's germline CDR1 is SGHAT and CDR2 FQNNGV. The CDR3 covers 13 residues. The CDR3 reads CASNLGSNTEAFF. Here the CDR3 DNA reads TGTGCCAGCAACTTGGGGTCCAACACTGAAGCTTTCTTT.

Ten or more counts support this clonotype. The chain combines TRBV7-9 with TRBJ2-7; D not certain. CDR1 and CDR2 from the germline V gene are SEHNR and FQNEAQ (reference sequence). V lost 2 bases to trimming and J lost 2 bases, with 10 bases between them. CDR3 length equals 14 residues. The CDR3 bases are TGTGCCAGCAGCTTATTGTCTGTCACCTACGAGCAGTACTTC. This translates into CASSLLSVTYEQYF.

This clonotype appeared many times. The chain joins TRBV10-1 to TRBJ2-7, with D hard to call. Trimming took 0 bases from V and 3 from J, leaving 9 bases between them. Germline CDR1 and CDR2: WNHNN and SYGVQD (reference sequence). The CDR3 is 14 amino acids. The CDR3 protein is CASSESQEYYEQYF. The CDR3 nucleotides are TGCGCCAGCAGTGAGTCCCAGGAATACTACGAGCAGTACTTC.

V is TRBV3-1 and J is TRBJ1-1; D gene uncertain. The CDR3 has 12 residues. Germline CDR1 reads LGHDT; CDR2 reads YNNKEL (reference sequence). V lost 1 base to trimming and J lost 8 bases, with 8 bases between them. The CDR3 DNA reads TGTGCCAGCAGCCAAGGAGGGCCCGAAGCTTTCTTT. It is translated as CASSQGGPEAFF.

This clonotype was seen many times. V gene TRBV7-2 combines with J gene TRBJ2-2; TRBD1 is a possible D gene (6 bases). The CDR3 covers 13 residues. Germline-derived CDR1 and CDR2 are SGHTA and FQGNSA. V dropped 5 bases and J dropped 9 bases, with 13 bases sitting between them. This chain's CDR3 is CASSPRGARELFF. The DNA for the CDR3 is TGTGCCAGCAGCCCCAGGGGAGCCCGGGAGCTGTTTTTT. The whole variable domain, remainder taken from reference TRBV7-2 and TRBJ2-2, is GAGVSQSPSNKVTEKGKDVELRCDPISGHTALYWYRQSLGQGLEFLIYFQGNSAPDKSGLPSDRFSAERTGGSVSTLTIQRTQQEDSAVYLCASSPRGARELFFGEGSRLTVL.

This clonotype was seen ten or more times. This chain links TRBV5-1 with TRBJ2-2; D is possibly TRBD1 (5 bases). Trimming removed 0 bases from V and 8 bases from J, with 11 bases in between. Germline V CDR1 and CDR2: SGHRS, YFSETQ. This CDR3 has 14 residues. The CDR3 loop reads CASSLEQWTGELFF. The CDR3 coding sequence is TGCGCCAGCAGCTTGGAACAATGGACAGGGGAGCTGTTTTTT.

This clonotype appeared many times. The chain carries TRBV29-1 and TRBJ2-2; D is undetermined. Trimming shortened V by 4 bases and J by 5 bases, and 5 bases separated the two germline ends. CDR1 and CDR2 from the germline V gene are SQVTM and ANQGSEA. The CDR3 totals 11 residues. CDR3 sequence: CSVGGTGELFF. In DNA, the CDR3 is TGCAGCGTTGGGGGTACCGGGGAGCTGTTTTTT.

To note about this clonotype: A much larger clone sits a single nucleotide away, making a read error possible. V and J are TRBV28 and TRBJ2-5; D uncertain. The V gene lost 3 bases and the J gene lost 7 bases, with 9 bases spanning the gap. Germline V gives CDR1 MDHEN, CDR2 SYDVKM. CDR3 length: 12 residues. The CDR3 DNA sequence: TGTGCCAGCAGTTTTCGTTCGGGGACCCAGTACTTC. Its translation is CASSFRSGTQYF.

This clonotype is medium-sized. The chain is built from TRBV7-2 and TRBJ2-7; the D gene could be TRBD1 or TRBD2 (5 bases each). With 3 bases removed from V and 5 bases from J, the gap between germline ends came to 8 bases. This CDR3 is 12 amino acids long. Looked up from germline, CDR1 is SGHTA and CDR2 is FQGNSA. CDR3 sequence (DNA): TGTGCCAGCAGCTTCGAGGGGCACGAGCAGTACTTC. It specifies CASSFEGHEQYF.

This clonotype was observed a handful of times. V and J are TRBV7-6 and TRBJ2-1; 7 positions agree with TRBD1. V gave up 3 bases and J gave up 3 bases; unmatched junction bases: 5. CDR1 and CDR2 from the germline V gene are SGHVS and FNYEAQ. CDR3 length equals 15 residues. In DNA, the CDR3 is TGTGCCAGCAGCTTGGGACAGCAATTCTACAATGAGCAGTTCTTC. It specifies CASSLGQQFYNEQFF.